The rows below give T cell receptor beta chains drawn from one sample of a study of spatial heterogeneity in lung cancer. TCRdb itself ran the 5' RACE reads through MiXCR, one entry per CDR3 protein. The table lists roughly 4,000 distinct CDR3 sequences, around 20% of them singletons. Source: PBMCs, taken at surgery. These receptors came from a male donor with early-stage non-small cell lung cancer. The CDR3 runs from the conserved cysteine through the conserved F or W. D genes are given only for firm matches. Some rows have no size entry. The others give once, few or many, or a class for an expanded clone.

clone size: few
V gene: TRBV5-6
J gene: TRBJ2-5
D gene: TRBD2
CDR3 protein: CASIQTSGGRYQETQYF
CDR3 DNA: TGTGCCAGCATCCAGACTAGCGGGGGCCGGTACCAAGAGACCCAGTACTTC

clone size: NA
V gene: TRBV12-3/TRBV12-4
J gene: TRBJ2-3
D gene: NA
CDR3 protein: CASSTAGSLDTQYF
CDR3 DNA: TGTGCCAGCAGTACGGCAGGATCCCTAGATACGCAGTATTTT

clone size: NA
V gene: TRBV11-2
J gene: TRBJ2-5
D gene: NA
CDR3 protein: CASSVGNGMETQYF
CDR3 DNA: TGTGCCAGCAGCGTCGGAAACGGGATGGAGACCCAGTACTTC

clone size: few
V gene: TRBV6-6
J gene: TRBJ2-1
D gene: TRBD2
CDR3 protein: CASRSSGGDEQFF
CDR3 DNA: TGTGCCAGCAGGTCTAGCGGGGGGGATGAGCAGTTCTTC

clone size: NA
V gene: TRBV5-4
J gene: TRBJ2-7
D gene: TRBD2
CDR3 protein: CASSFGLAQTYEQYF
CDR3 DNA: TGTGCCAGCAGCTTCGGACTAGCCCAAACCTACGAGCAGTACTTC

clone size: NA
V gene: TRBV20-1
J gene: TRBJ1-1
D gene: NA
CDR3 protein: CSARGLGVTEAFF
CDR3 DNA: TGCAGTGCTAGAGGGCTGGGAGTCACTGAAGCTTTCTTT

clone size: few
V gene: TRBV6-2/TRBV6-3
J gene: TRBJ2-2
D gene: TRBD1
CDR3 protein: CASSFKQGASGELFF
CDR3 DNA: TGTGCCAGCAGTTTTAAACAGGGGGCTTCCGGGGAGCTGTTTTTT

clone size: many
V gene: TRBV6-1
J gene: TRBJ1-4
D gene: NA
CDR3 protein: CASSFSRASELFF
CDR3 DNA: TGTGCCAGCAGTTTCTCCCGGGCCTCAGAACTGTTTTTT

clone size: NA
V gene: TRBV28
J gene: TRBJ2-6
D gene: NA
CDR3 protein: CASRSDGANVLTF
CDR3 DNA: TGTGCCAGCAGGTCTGATGGGGCCAACGTCCTGACTTTC

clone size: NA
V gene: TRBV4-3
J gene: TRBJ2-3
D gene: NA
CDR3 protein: CASSQRAAPTDTQYF
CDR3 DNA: TGCGCCAGCAGCCAAAGGGCAGCCCCCACAGATACGCAGTATTTT

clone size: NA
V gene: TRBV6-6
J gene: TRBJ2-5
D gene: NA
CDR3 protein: CASRYEEETQYF
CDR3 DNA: TGTGCCAGCAGATACGAGGAAGAGACCCAGTACTTC

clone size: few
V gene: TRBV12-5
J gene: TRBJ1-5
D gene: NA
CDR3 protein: CASGPDSSNQPQHF
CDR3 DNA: TGTGCTAGTGGTCCCGACAGTAGCAATCAGCCCCAGCATTTT

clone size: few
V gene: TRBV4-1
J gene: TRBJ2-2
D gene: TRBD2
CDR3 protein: CASSQGTSRSTGELFF
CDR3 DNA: TGCGCCAGCAGCCAAGGGACTAGCAGAAGCACCGGGGAGCTGTTTTTT

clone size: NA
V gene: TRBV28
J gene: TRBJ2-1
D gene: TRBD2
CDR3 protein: CASSSIAGVDPHEQFF
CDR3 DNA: TGTGCCAGCAGTTCCATTGCGGGAGTGGACCCCCATGAGCAGTTCTTC

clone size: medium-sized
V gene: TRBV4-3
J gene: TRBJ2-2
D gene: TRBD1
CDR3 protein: CASSPDRVALPTGELFF
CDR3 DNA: TGCGCCAGCAGCCCAGACAGGGTAGCCCTCCCCACCGGGGAGCTGTTTTTT

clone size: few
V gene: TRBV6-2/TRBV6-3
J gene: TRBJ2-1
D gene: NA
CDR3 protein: CASGLNTQQFF
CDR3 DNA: TGTGCCAGCGGACTTAACACTCAGCAGTTCTTC

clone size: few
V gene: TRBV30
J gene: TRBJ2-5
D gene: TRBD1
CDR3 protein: CAWARGHQETQYF
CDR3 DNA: TGTGCCTGGGCCAGGGGGCATCAAGAGACCCAGTACTTC

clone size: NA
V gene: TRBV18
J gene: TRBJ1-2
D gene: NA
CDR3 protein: CASSPPGGFNYGYTF
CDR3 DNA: TGTGCCAGCTCACCACCCGGAGGATTTAACTATGGCTACACCTTC

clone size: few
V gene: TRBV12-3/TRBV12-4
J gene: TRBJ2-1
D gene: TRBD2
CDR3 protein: CASTVGGTSNNEQFF
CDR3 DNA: TGTGCCAGCACCGTTGGGGGGACTAGCAACAATGAGCAGTTCTTC

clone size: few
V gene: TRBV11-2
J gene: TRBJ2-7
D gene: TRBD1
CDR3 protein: CATRGTGSLYSYEQYF
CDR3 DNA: TGTGCCACTCGTGGGACAGGGTCCCTTTATAGTTACGAGCAGTACTTC

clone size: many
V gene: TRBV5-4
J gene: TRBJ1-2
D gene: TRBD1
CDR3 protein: CASSLEGQGAGYTF
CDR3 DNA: TGTGCCAGCAGCTTGGAGGGACAGGGGGCTGGCTACACCTTC

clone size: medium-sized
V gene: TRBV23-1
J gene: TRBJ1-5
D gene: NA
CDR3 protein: CASSAQGTHQPQHF
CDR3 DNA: TGCGCCAGCAGTGCGCAGGGTACGCATCAGCCCCAGCATTTT

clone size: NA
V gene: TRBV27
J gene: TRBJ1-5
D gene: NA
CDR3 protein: CASSFGGPGNQPQHF
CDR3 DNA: TGTGCCAGCAGTTTCGGCGGGCCGGGAAATCAGCCCCAGCATTTT